This T cell receptor beta chain emerged from a study of CXCR3-negative and CXCR3-positive naive CD8 T cells. Study-wide findings and caveats: Researchers report that CXCR3-positive naive cells carry more hydrophobic TRB CDR3s than CXCR3-negative naive cells. Partly lower CXCR3 expression followed cryopreservation, and most assays relied on fresh PBMCs. Each naive subset displayed comparably high diversity, whereas memory CD8+ cells displayed much lower diversity.

This CDR3 has 13 residues. Germline lookup yields CDR1 SQVTM and CDR2 ANQGSEA. TRB cDNA libraries were made by UMI-labeled 5' RACE. Using the 5' RACE reads, TCRdb records one entry per CDR3 protein without DNA. This sample's table has roughly 130,000 distinct CDR3 sequences. On this clonotype: Its target is not known.

V is TRBV29-1 and J is TRBJ1-1. The sequence derives from a human donor in good health. Some clones in this sample may be carry-over from other donors' samples. Sequencing input: naive CXCR3+ CD8+ T cells from blood. This sample's subset: CD45RO-CCR7+CD27+CD95- naive CD8+ T cells expressing CXCR3 (TNR3+). This chain's CDR3 is CSADHGPEPEAFF.